This TCR beta chain was obtained from a study of T cells in Graves' hyperthyroidism and ophthalmopathy. Amplified TCR beta CDR3 regions derived from RNA transcripts. First-round RT-PCR of the TCR CDR3 relied on the HTBI primer set. TCRdb processed the multiplex PCR reads anew with MiXCR; each CDR3 protein has one entry. The profile shows a few hundred thousand distinct CDR3 sequences, 15% to 19% of them singletons. Diagnosing involved the use of clinical symptoms, serum thyroxine and TRAb, thyroid ultrasound and orbital computed tomography. Germline V gives CDR1 DFQATT, CDR2 SNEGSKA (reference sequence). The CDR3 length is 14 residues. With 5 bases removed from V and 6 bases from J, the gap between germline ends came to 14 bases.

The sample was blood. The chain recombines TRBV20-1 with TRBJ1-6, with D perhaps TRBD1 (6 bases). The receptor was derived from a young woman with Graves' hyperthyroidism. The CDR3 sequence is CSARWARGNSPLHF. The CDR3 DNA is TGCAGTGCTCGTTGGGCCAGGGGTAATTCACCCCTCCACTTT.